One and the same sample provided the 29 T cell receptor beta chains below, sequenced in a study of cytomegalovirus exposure and HLA in healthy donors. Use of 60 Vbeta and 13 Jbeta primers characterized the PCR. The repertoire was sequenced with immunoSEQ multiplex PCR; TCRdb's copy has only in-frame clones and lacks some. Here the sample spans 130,000 or so clones, about 8.6% being singletons. The sequencing sample was made of PBMCs. All receptors come from a middle-aged woman in good health and CMV-seropositive.

In DNA form, the CDR3 reads TGTGCCAGCAGTCTATTGACTAGCGAGCAGTACTTC. Residues: CASSLLTSEQYF. The chain links TRBV28 to TRBJ2-5, with a possible D match to TRBD2 (6 bases). The end of the DNA aligns better with TRBJ2-7, so the J call may be wrong. Germline CDR1 MDHEN, CDR2 SYDVKM. The CDR3 is 12 amino acids.

V gene TRBV4-2 combines with J gene TRBJ2-7, with a tentative D call TRBD1 (5 bases). The CDR3 runs 16 residues. From germline, CDR1 is LGHNA and CDR2 YNFKEQ. The V and J ends lost 1 base and 1 base respectively, with 14 bases between them. The CDR3 DNA sequence: TGTGCCAGCAGCCAAGGGAAACCCAGGGATTCCTACGAGCAGTACTTC. As protein: CASSQGKPRDSYEQYF.

The chain carries TRBV6-5 and TRBJ1-6, with 8 bases matching TRBD1. CDR1 MNHEY and CDR2 SVGAGI come from the germline V gene. The CDR3 has 14 amino acids. Unmatched junction bases numbered 4, after V lost 3 bases and J lost 9 bases. The CDR3 loop reads CASSYGQGASPLHF. The CDR3 nucleotides are TGTGCCAGCAGTTATGGGCAGGGGGCTTCACCCCTCCACTTT.

V and J are TRBV5-4 and TRBJ2-1; D is uncertain. This CDR3 spans 12 amino acids. Germline values: CDR1 SGHNT, CDR2 YYREEE (reference sequence). The V and J ends lost 3 bases and 8 bases respectively, with 9 bases between them. CDR3 sequence reads: CASSSESDEQFF. The CDR3 DNA is TGTGCCAGCAGCTCGGAGAGCGATGAGCAGTTCTTC.

The chain links TRBV5-6 to TRBJ1-5; D perhaps matches TRBD1 (6 bases). The CDR3 runs 13 residues. Germline V lookup: CDR1 SGHDT, CDR2 YYEEEE. The V end lost 0 bases, the J end lost 10 bases, and 11 bases lay between the germline ends. DNA for the CDR3: TGTGCCAGCAGCTTGGGAAGGGACAATCCCCAGCATTTT. Translation gives CASSLGRDNPQHF.

V usage is TRBV7-2 and J usage is TRBJ2-7; tentatively, D is TRBD2 (5 bases). This CDR3 contains 15 residues. Germline CDR1 SGHTA, CDR2 FQGNSA. V was cut by 5 bases and J by 6 bases, with 20 bases left in between. CDR3 coding DNA: TGTGCCAGCAGCGATCCCCGGGATACAGCCTCCGAGCAGTACTTC. This gives the protein CASSDPRDTASEQYF.

This clone showed up just a few times. The chain combines TRBV28 with TRBJ2-5; the D gene is possibly TRBD1 (5 bases). V was clipped by 5 bases and J by 5 bases, with 18 bases between them. Germline CDR1 MDHEN, CDR2 SYDVKM. CDR3 size: 15 residues. DNA of the CDR3: TGTGCCAGCAGTGAGACAGTAACCTTTCGGGAGACCCAGTACTTC. The encoded protein is CASSETVTFRETQYF.

In this sample, this clone turned up a few times. The V and J genes are TRBV7-8 and TRBJ1-2, with a weak D call TRBD1 (5 bases). The V end lost 0 bases, the J end lost 4 bases, and 21 bases lay between the germline ends. Germline CDR1 reads SGHVS; CDR2 reads FQNEAQ. CDR3 length equals 18 residues. Written as DNA, the CDR3 is TGTGCCAGCAGCTTAGCGGTCGGTACGGGGGATAGGGGCTATGGCTACACCTTC. Amino acids: CASSLAVGTGDRGYGYTF.

This clone was counted a few times. This rearrangement joins TRBV20-1 to TRBJ2-1, with TRBD2 matching over 7 bases. CDR3 length equals 11 residues. Germline V CDR1 and CDR2: DFQATT, SNEGSKA (reference sequence). The CDR3 loop reads CSSTGGVEQFF. As DNA, the CDR3 is TGCTCCAGCACTGGGGGGGTTGAGCAGTTCTTC.

This clone showed up just a few times. V and J are TRBV5-1 and TRBJ1-1; TRBD1 might be the D (5 bases). Germline-derived CDR1 and CDR2 are SGHRS and YFSETQ. Deletions cut 0 bases from V and 0 bases from J, with 12 bases between. This CDR3 has 16 residues. CDR3 in amino acids: CASSLVLDSLNTEAFF. CDR3 in DNA: TGCGCCAGCAGCTTGGTCCTAGACAGCTTGAACACTGAAGCTTTCTTT.

The chain combines TRBV11-2 with TRBJ1-4, with TRBD1 matching 7 bases. This CDR3 is 17 amino acids long. J gave up 7 bases and V 5 bases, and 16 bases lay outside the gene matches. Germline V gene data show CDR1 as SGHAT and CDR2 as FQNNGV. The CDR3 loop is CASSPSRWYRGGEKLFF. For the CDR3, the DNA is TGTGCCAGCAGCCCCTCCAGGTGGTACAGGGGCGGTGAAAAACTGTTTTTT.

This clone was observed a few times. CDR3 loop: CASSLKRENEQYF. The DNA for the CDR3 is TGTGCCAGCAGCTTAAAGAGGGAGAACGAGCAGTACTTC. The J gene is TRBJ2-7, the V gene TRBV7-3, with D maybe TRBD2 (5 bases). This CDR3 is 13 amino acids long. V lost 1 base, J lost 5 bases, and 9 bases lay in between. Looked up from germline, CDR1 is SGHTA and CDR2 is FQGTGA.

This clone was seen a handful of times. V gene TRBV11-2 combines with J gene TRBJ1-1; the D gene is possibly TRBD1 (5 bases). Germline CDR1 reads SGHAT; CDR2 reads FQNNGV. V was shortened by 3 bases and J by 6 bases, with 14 bases between the two germline ends. The CDR3 is 14 amino acids. DNA for the CDR3: TGTGCCAGCAGCTTTAGCTTGCCGGGGGCTGAAGCTTTCTTT. This sequence encodes CASSFSLPGAEAFF.

This clone has more than one count but fewer than ten. This chain joins TRBV11-2 and TRBJ1-4, with D tentatively TRBD1 (5 bases). CDR1 SGHAT and CDR2 FQNNGV come from the germline V gene. The CDR3 loop spans 19 amino acids. V lost 0 bases and J 3 bases, leaving 20 bases between the germline ends. As DNA, the CDR3 is TGTGCCAGCAGCTTAGACAACGATAACGGGGGTATGGCTAATGAAAAACTGTTTTTT. Translating it yields CASSLDNDNGGMANEKLFF.

This clone was seen a handful of times. The CDR3 DNA reads as TGTGCCAGCAGCTTAGCAGGCGGGGGTATAAACATTCAGTACTTC. Its translation: CASSLAGGGINIQYF. This sequence joins TRBV7-9 and TRBJ2-4, with TRBD2 matching over 7 bases. J lost 6 bases, V lost 0 bases, and 5 bases had no gene match. CDR3 length: 15 amino acids. Germline-derived CDR1 and CDR2 are SEHNR and FQNEAQ (reference sequence). The variable domain in full, completed from reference TRBV7-9 and TRBJ2-4, reads DTGVSQNPRHKITKRGQNVTFRCDPISEHNRLYWYRQTLGQGPEFLTYFQNEAQLEKSRLLSDRFSAERPKGSFSTLEIQRTEQGDSAMYLCASSLAGGGINIQYFGAGTRLSVL.

The gene calls are TRBV7-9 and TRBJ2-7; D uncertain. Germline loops: CDR1 SEHNR, CDR2 FQNEAQ (reference sequence). Trimming removed 2 bases at V and 7 bases at J, with 15 bases between. The CDR3 extends over 14 amino acids. This chain's CDR3 is CASSLLSTPLEQYF. CDR3 nucleotide sequence: TGTGCCAGCAGCTTACTTTCTACCCCCCTGGAGCAGTACTTC.

CDR3 loop: CASSLLQHNEQFF. DNA for the CDR3: TGTGCCAGCAGCTTACTACAGCACAATGAGCAGTTCTTC. The rearrangement joins TRBV11-3 to TRBJ2-1; D ambiguous. The CDR3 covers 13 residues. The ends were cut back, 2 bases at V and 5 bases at J, with 7 bases in the middle. The germline V gene has CDR1 SGHNT and CDR2 YENEEA. Full variable domain (outside the CDR3, taken from reference TRBV11-3 and TRBJ2-1): EAGVVQSPRYKIIEKKQPVAFWCNPISGHNTLYWYLQNLGQGPELLIRYENEEAVDDSQLPKDRFSAERLKGVDSTLKIQPAELGDSAVYLCASSLLQHNEQFFGPGTRLTVL.

A word on this clone: The sample holds other DNA sequences that translate to the same CDR3. The chain combines TRBV27 with TRBJ1-1, with 8 bases aligning to TRBD1. Per the germline V gene, CDR1 is MNHEY and CDR2 is SMNVEV (reference sequence). The CDR3 is 14 residues long. V lost 4 bases to trimming and J lost 2 bases; unmatched junction nucleotides: 3. In DNA form, the CDR3 reads TGTGCCAGCAGTTCCGACAGGGGAAACACTGAAGCTTTCTTT. Translated: CASSSDRGNTEAFF.

This clone was seen only a few times. In nucleotides, the CDR3 is TGCGCCAGCAGCTTGCGGCCAGGGGGCCAGGCTAACTATGGCTACACCTTC. Translating it yields CASSLRPGGQANYGYTF. The chain has TRBV5-1 and TRBJ1-2; TRBD1 matches 8 bases. The CDR3 runs to 17 residues. After removal of 1 base from V and 0 bases from J, the junction contained 8 bases not matched to a gene. Germline CDR1 SGHRS, CDR2 YFSETQ.

The CDR3 loop reads CASSSTGGSGYTF. The CDR3 nucleotides are TGTGCCAGCAGCTCTACAGGGGGCAGCGGCTACACCTTC. The rearrangement uses TRBV5-6 and TRBJ1-2; 9 bases align to TRBD1. After removal of 3 bases from V and 8 bases from J, the junction contained 5 bases not matched to a gene. Looked up from germline, CDR1 is SGHDT and CDR2 is YYEEEE. The CDR3 is 13 residues long.

This clone has just a few counts. The V and J genes are TRBV30 and TRBJ1-4; possibly TRBD1 for D (5 bases). CDR3 length: 15 residues. CDR1 and CDR2 from the germline V gene are GTSNPN and SVGIG (reference sequence). V lost 3 bases and J lost 0, with 11 bases in between. DNA for the CDR3: TGTGCCTGGAGGTTGTGGGGCGCAACTAATGAAAAACTGTTTTTT. This translates into CAWRLWGATNEKLFF.

The chain joins TRBV27 to TRBJ1-1, with a tentative D call TRBD1 (5 bases). CDR3 length: 14 amino acids. CDR1 MNHEY and CDR2 SMNVEV come from the germline V gene (reference sequence). V was clipped by 3 bases and J by 11 bases, with 19 bases between them. The CDR3 region is CASSLASWGGEAFF. The DNA for the CDR3 is TGTGCCAGCAGTTTGGCGTCGTGGGGGGGGGAGGCTTTCTTT.

The chain combines TRBV7-2 with TRBJ2-7, with 9 bases aligning to TRBD1. Per germline, CDR1 SGHTA and CDR2 FQGNSA. The CDR3 has 13 residues. V gave up 5 bases and J gave up 5 bases; unmatched junction bases: 4. The CDR3 coding sequence is TGTGCCAGCAGCGCCGGACAGGGGAACGAGCAGTACTTC. Encoded protein: CASSAGQGNEQYF.

This clone was seen more than once but under ten times. The chain links TRBV19 to TRBJ2-4; no definite D call. The CDR3 spans 17 residues. V lost 6 bases to trimming and J lost 0 bases, with 18 bases between them. The V gene's germline CDR1 is LNHDA and CDR2 SQIVND (reference sequence). CDR3 nucleotide sequence: TGTGCCAGTAGGCGATCCCACTTACCGATAGCCAAAAACATTCAGTACTTC. Translating it yields CASRRSHLPIAKNIQYF.

This clone was seen at least ten times. CDR3 sequence: CAWRKRTVYYGYTF. CDR3 nucleotides: TGTGCCTGGAGGAAACGGACAGTCTACTATGGCTACACCTTC. The gene calls are TRBV30 and TRBJ1-2; a weak D match, TRBD1 (6 bases). CDR1 and CDR2 from the germline V gene are GTSNPN and SVGIG (reference sequence). This CDR3 spans 14 amino acids. The V and J ends lost 3 bases and 3 bases respectively, with 14 bases between them.

The chain carries TRBV10-3 and TRBJ1-1; D not certain. V dropped 0 bases and J dropped 1 base, with 9 bases sitting between them. Germline CDR1 reads ENHRY; CDR2 reads SYGVKD. There are 15 residues in the CDR3. The CDR3 DNA reads as TGTGCCATCAGTGAGTCGGCCCCTCCGAACACTGAAGCTTTCTTT. It yields the protein CAISESAPPNTEAFF.

The chain links TRBV27 to TRBJ2-7, with unresolved D. The CDR3 spans 12 residues. Germline CDR1 MNHEY, CDR2 SMNVEV (reference sequence). V lost 4 bases and J lost 4, with 8 bases in between. The CDR3: CASSSSTYEQYF. CDR3 DNA sequence: TGTGCCAGCAGTTCCTCCACATACGAGCAGTACTTC.

This chain uses TRBV11-2 with TRBJ1-6, with 9 bases lining up with TRBD1. The CDR3 sequence is 14 residues long. Germline lookup yields CDR1 SGHAT and CDR2 FQNNGV. The trim removed 6 bases at V and 9 bases at J, leaving 6 bases unmatched. The CDR3 sequence is CASRATGGGSPLHF. In DNA form, the CDR3 reads TGTGCCAGCAGGGCTACAGGGGGCGGTTCACCCCTCCACTTT.

This clone was detected a few times. The chain recombines TRBV19 with TRBJ1-5, with TRBD1 as a possible D gene (6 bases). Germline V gene data show CDR1 as LNHDA and CDR2 as SQIVND (reference sequence). The CDR3 has 16 amino acids. Between the trimmed V and J ends, which lost 3 bases and 2 bases, there was a span of 14 bases. Here the CDR3 DNA reads TGTGCCAGTAGTATGGAGGGGGGGGGCCGCAATCAGCCCCAGCATTTT. Translated: CASSMEGGGRNQPQHF.